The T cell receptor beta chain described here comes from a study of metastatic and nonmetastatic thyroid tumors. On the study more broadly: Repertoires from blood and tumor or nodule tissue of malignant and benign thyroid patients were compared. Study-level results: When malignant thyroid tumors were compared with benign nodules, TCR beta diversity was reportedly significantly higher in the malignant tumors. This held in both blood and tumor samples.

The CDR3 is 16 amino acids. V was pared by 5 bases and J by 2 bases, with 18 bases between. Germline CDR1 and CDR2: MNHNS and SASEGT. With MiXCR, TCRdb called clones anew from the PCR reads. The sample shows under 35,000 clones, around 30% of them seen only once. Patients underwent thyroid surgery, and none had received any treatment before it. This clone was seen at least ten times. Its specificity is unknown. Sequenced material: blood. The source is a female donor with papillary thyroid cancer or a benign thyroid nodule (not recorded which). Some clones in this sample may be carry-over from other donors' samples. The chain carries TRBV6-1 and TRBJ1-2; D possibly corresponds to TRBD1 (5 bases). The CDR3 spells CASSLKTGRTNYGYTF. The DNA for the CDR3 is TGTGCCAGCAGTCTTAAGACGGGACGGACCAACTATGGCTACACCTTC.